This T cell receptor (beta chain) appears in the sequencing data of a study of blood T cell repertoires in COVID-19. Background on the study: Nucleic acid was either cDNA or gDNA, and it came from T cells, B-cell-depleted T cells, or PBMCs.

In the original workflow: Amplification from reference gene primers served as the basis for estimated nucleated cell counts. Method: immunoSEQ multiplex PCR; TCRdb's copy keeps in-frame clones and lacks some. V and J calls and clone size come straight from that table; D and trimming were deduced from the DNA. The sample lists about 280,000 clones; 80% to 90% were seen once. The CDR3 spans 15 residues. V dropped 4 bases and J dropped 10; count of bases not matched to a gene: 11. The germline V gene has CDR1 MGHRA and CDR2 YSYEKL. Input material: peripheral blood. The genes are TRBV4-1 and TRBJ2-7; TRBD1 matches at 12 bases. The TCR originated in a man in his forties with acute or convalescent COVID-19. The CDR3 DNA reads TGCGCCAGCAGCCTTTCATCCGGGACAGGGGGCGTACAGTACTTC. It translates to CASSLSSGTGGVQYF.